This T cell receptor beta chain comes out of a study of blood T cells in healthy people across ages. This clonotype was seen more than once but under ten times. Its antigen is as yet unknown. Isolating PBMCs gave at least 6 million of these cells per sample. Samples each yielded at least 5 micrograms of total RNA. Study-level findings and limits: In the absence of known donor CMV status, changes in expanded clonotypes were possibly confounded.

A second PCR, run for about 7 to 11 cycles, used a sample-barcoded 5' primer plus a J-beta primer mix. TCRdb reanalysed the 5' RACE reads using MiXCR and keeps one entry per CDR3 protein. The sample carries about 780,000 distinct CDR3 sequences, about 45% recorded once. The sequence was collected from a man older than 75 in good health. The sequencing sample was made of blood.

The CDR3 DNA reads as TGTGCCAGCAGCCCCGCTAGCGGGACCCTGCAGTATTTT. Residues: CASSPASGTLQYF. The rearrangement links TRBV7-3 to TRBJ2-3; 9 positions match TRBD2. Germline CDR1 SGHTA, CDR2 FQGTGA. V was pared by 5 bases and J by 11 bases, with 8 bases of the junction left unmatched. This CDR3 spans 13 amino acids.